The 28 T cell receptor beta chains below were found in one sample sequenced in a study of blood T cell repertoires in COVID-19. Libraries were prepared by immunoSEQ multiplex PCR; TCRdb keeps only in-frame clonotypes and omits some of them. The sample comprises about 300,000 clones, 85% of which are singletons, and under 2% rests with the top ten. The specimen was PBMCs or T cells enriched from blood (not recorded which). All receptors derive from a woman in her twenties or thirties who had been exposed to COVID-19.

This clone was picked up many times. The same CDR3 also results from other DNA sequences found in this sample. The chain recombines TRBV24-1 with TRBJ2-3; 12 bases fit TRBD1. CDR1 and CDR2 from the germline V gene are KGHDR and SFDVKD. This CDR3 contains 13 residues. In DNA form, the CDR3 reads TGTGCGGCGGGGACAGGGGGCGCAGATACGCAGTATTTT. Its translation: CAAGTGGADTQYF.

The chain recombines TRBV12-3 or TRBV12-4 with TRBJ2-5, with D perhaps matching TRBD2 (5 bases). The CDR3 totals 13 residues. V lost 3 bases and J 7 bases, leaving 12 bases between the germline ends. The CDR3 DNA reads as TGTGCCAGCAGTTTTGACCCGGCGGGGACCCAGTACTTC. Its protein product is CASSFDPAGTQYF.

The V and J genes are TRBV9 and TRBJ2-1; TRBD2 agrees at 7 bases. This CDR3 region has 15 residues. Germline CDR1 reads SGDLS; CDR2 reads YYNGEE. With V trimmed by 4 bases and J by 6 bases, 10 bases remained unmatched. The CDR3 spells CASSPRTRVGNEQFF. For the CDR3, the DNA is TGTGCCAGCAGCCCCAGGACTAGAGTTGGCAATGAGCAGTTCTTC.

Here the CDR3 DNA reads TGTGCCAGCAGTGAAGCGGCAAGTCAGCCCCAGCATTTT. Amino acid sequence: CASSEAASQPQHF. V and J are TRBV6-1 and TRBJ1-5; no clear D. The CDR3 loop spans 13 amino acids. V gave up 0 bases and J gave up 6 bases, with 6 bases separating them. The germline V gene has CDR1 MNHNS and CDR2 SASEGT.

CDR3 DNA sequence: TGCGCCAGCAGCTTGGGCGGGACAGGGGACAATGAGCAGTTCTTC. This codes for CASSLGGTGDNEQFF. V usage is TRBV5-1 and J usage is TRBJ2-1, with TRBD1 identical over 10 bases. From germline, CDR1 is SGHRS and CDR2 YFSETQ. CDR3 length: 15 amino acids. Unmatched junction bases numbered 2, after V lost 0 bases and J lost 5 bases.

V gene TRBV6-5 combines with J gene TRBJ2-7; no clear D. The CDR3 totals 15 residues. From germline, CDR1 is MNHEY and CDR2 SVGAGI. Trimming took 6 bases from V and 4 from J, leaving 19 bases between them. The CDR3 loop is CASRPIPEIYYEQYF. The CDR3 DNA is TGTGCCAGCAGACCGATTCCCGAAATCTATTACGAGCAGTACTTC.

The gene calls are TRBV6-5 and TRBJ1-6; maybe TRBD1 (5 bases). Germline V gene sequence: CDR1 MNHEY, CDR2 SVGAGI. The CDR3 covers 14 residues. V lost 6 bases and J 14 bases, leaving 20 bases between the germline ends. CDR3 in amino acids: CASREGTAIQALHF. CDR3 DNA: TGTGCCAGCAGGGAGGGGACTGCAATTCAGGCCCTCCACTTT.

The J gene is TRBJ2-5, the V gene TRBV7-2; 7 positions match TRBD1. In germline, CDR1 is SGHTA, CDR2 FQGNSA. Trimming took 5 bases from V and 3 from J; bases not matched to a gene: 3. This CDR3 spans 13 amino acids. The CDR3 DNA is TGTGCCAGCAGCAAGGACAGGAAAGAGACCCAGTACTTC. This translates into CASSKDRKETQYF.

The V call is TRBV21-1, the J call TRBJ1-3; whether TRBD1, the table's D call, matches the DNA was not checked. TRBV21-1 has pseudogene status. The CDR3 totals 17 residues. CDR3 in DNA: TGTGCCAGCAGCACTATGCCGGACAGGGGACCCGGAAACACCATATATTTT. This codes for CASSTMPDRGPGNTIYF.

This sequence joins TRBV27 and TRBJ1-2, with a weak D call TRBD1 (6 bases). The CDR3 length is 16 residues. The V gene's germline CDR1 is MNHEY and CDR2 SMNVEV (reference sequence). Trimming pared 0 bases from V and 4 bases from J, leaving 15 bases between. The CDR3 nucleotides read TGTGCCAGCAGTTTATCTGCAGGGGCCGGCATCTATGGCTACACCTTC. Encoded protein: CASSLSAGAGIYGYTF.

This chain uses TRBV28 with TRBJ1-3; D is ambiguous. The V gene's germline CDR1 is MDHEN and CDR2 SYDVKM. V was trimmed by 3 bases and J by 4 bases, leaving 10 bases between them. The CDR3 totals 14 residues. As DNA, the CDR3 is TGTGCCAGCAGTTTCCAGGTTGGGGGAAACACCATATATTTT. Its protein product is CASSFQVGGNTIYF.

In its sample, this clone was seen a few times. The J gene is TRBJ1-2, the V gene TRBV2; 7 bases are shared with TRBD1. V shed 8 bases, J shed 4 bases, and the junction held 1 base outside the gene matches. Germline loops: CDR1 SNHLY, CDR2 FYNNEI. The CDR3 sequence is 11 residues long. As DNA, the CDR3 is TGTGCCAGCGGGGACAGCTATGGCTACACCTTC. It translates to CASGDSYGYTF.

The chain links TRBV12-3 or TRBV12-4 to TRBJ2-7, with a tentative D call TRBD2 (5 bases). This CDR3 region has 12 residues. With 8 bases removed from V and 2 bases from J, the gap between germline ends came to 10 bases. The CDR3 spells CASGVGAYEQYF. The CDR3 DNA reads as TGTGCCAGCGGGGTGGGAGCCTACGAGCAGTACTTC.

The CDR3 is CASSSDRGSNTEAFF. The DNA for the CDR3 is TGTGCCAGCAGCTCCGACAGGGGATCGAACACTGAAGCTTTCTTT. This sequence joins TRBV7-2 and TRBJ1-1, with 8 bases lining up with TRBD1. In germline, CDR1 is SGHTA, CDR2 FQGNSA. Trimming at V came to 4 bases and at J to 1 base, leaving 5 bases not matched to a gene. CDR3 size: 15 residues. The variable domain in full, with the rest retrieved from reference TRBV7-2 and TRBJ1-1, is GAGVSQSPSNKVTEKGKDVELRCDPISGHTALYWYRQSLGQGLEFLIYFQGNSAPDKSGLPSDRFSAERTGGSVSTLTIQRTQQEDSAVYLCASSSDRGSNTEAFFGQGTRLTVV.

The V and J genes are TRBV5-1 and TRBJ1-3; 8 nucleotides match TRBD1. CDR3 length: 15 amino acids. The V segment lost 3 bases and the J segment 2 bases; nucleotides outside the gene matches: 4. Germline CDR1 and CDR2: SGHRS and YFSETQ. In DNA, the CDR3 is TGCGCCAGCAGCTACCTGACAGGGGCTGGAAACACCATATATTTT. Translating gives CASSYLTGAGNTIYF.

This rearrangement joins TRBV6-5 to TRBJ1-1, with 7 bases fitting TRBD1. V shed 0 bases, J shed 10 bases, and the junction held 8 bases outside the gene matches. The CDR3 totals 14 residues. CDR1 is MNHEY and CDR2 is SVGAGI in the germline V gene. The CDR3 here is CASSYSSTGKVAFF. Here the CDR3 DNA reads TGTGCCAGCAGTTACTCTTCGACAGGGAAGGTAGCTTTCTTT.

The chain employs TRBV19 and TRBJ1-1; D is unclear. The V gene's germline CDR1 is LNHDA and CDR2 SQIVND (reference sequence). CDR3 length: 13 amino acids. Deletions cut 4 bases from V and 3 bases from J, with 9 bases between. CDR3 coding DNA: TGTGCCAGTAGTACACGGTTCGACACTGAAGCTTTCTTT. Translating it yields CASSTRFDTEAFF. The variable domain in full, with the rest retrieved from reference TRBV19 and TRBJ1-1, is DGGITQSPKYLFRKEGQNVTLSCEQNLNHDAMYWYRQDPGQGLRLIYYSQIVNDFQKGDIAEGYSVSREKKESFPLTVTSAQKNPTAFYLCASSTRFDTEAFFGQGTRLTVV.

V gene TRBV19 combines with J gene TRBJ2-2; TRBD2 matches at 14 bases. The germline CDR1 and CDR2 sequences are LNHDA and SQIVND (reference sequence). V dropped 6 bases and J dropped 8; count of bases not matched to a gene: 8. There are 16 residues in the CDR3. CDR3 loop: CASRGLAGVSEGELFF. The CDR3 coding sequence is TGTGCCAGTAGGGGACTAGCGGGAGTAAGCGAAGGGGAGCTGTTTTTT.

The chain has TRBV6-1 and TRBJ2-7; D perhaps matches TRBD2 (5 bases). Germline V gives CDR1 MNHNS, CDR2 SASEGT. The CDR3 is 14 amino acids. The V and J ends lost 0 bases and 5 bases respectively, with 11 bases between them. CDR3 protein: CASSEASGGDEQYF. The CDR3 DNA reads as TGTGCCAGCAGTGAAGCGAGCGGTGGGGACGAGCAGTACTTC.

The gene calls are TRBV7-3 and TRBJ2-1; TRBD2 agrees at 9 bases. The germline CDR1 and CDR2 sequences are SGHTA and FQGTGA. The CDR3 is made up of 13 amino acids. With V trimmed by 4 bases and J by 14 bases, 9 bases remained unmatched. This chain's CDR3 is CASSSTSGSTEFF. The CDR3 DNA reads TGTGCCAGCAGCTCGACTAGCGGAAGTACCGAGTTCTTC.

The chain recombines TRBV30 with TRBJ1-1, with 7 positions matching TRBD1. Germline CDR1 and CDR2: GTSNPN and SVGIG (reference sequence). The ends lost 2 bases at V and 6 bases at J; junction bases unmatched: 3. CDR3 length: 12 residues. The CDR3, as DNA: TGTGCCTGGAGTTTCGGGACAGCTGAAGCTTTCTTT. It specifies CAWSFGTAEAFF. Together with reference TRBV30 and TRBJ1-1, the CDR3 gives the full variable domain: SQTIHQWPATLVQPVGSPLSLECTVEGTSNPNLYWYRQAAGRGLQLLFYSVGIGQISSEVPQNLSASRPQDRQFILSSKKLLLSDSGFYLCAWSFGTAEAFFGQGTRLTVV.

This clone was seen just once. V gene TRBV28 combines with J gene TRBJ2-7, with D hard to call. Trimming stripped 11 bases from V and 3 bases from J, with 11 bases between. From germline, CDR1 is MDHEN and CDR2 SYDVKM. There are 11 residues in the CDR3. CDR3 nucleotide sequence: TGTGCCGTAGAGCGATACTACGAGCAGTACTTC. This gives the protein CAVERYYEQYF.

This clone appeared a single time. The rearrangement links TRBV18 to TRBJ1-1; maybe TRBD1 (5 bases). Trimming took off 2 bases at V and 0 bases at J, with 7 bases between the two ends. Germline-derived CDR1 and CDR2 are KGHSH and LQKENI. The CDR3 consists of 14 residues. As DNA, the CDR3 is TGTGCCAGCTCACCAATCAGGGTGAACACTGAAGCTTTCTTT. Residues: CASSPIRVNTEAFF.

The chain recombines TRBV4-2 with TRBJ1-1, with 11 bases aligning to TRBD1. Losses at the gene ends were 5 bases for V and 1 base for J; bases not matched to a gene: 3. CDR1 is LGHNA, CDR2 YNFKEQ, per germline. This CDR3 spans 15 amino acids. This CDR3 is CASSDGQGANTEAFF. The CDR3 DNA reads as TGTGCCAGCAGCGACGGACAGGGGGCGAACACTGAAGCTTTCTTT.

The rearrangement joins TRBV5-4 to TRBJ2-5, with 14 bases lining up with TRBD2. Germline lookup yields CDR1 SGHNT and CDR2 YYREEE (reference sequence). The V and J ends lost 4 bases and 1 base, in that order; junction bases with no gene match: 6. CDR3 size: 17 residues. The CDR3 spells CASSPPGLAGAQETQYF. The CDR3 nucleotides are TGTGCCAGCAGCCCGCCGGGACTAGCGGGAGCCCAAGAGACCCAGTACTTC.

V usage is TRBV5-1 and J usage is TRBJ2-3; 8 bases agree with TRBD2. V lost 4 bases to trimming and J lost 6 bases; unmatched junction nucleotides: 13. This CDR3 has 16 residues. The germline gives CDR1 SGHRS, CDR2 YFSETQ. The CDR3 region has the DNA TGCGCCAGCAGCCCAGTGGGACTAGTCGAAACGGATACGCAGTATTTT. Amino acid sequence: CASSPVGLVETDTQYF.

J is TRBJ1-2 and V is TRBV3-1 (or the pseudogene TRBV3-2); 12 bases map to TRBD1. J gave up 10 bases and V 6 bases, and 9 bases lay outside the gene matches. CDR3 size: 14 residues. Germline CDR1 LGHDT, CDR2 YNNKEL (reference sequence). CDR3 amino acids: CASSRSGTGGSYTF. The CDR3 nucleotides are TGTGCCAGCAGTCGCTCCGGGACAGGGGGCTCCTACACCTTC.

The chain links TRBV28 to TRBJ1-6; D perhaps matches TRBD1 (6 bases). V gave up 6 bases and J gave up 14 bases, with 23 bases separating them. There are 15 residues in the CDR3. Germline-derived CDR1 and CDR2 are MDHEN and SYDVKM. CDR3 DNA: TGTGCCAGCAGGGTACAGGGCCCGAATCGGGATGCCCTCCACTTT. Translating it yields CASRVQGPNRDALHF.